This TCR beta chain was documented in a study of CD8 T cells in Susac syndrome (dated 2019 in TCRdb). With respect to the entire study: Repertoire sequencing was used to test whether CD8+ T cell activation and differentiation in Susac syndrome was antigen driven.

The research as a whole found: The study acknowledged that relatively few individuals were included in the TCR sequencing and HLA analysis.

Peripheral blood CD8+ and CD4+ T cells from healthy donors, Susac syndrome patients and multiple sclerosis patients were profiled by high-throughput TCR beta sequencing. The multiple sclerosis controls were treatment-naive patients whose relapsing-remitting disease, either stable or active, fulfilled the revised McDonald criteria. Bulk CD8+ and CD4+ T cells were purified by magnetic negative isolation, whereas CD8+ TEMRA cells were enriched by FACS. Blood was collected in EDTA tubes and processed within 24 hours, with PBMCs isolated through density gradient centrifugation. PBMCs destined for TCR sequencing were cryopreserved in liquid nitrogen and later thawed in a 37 °C water bath. The sorted or isolated CD4+, CD8+ and CD8+ TEMRA cells reached a purity of at least 90%. Comment on this clonotype: Its cognate antigen has yet to be identified. No base-level quality is on record; no much larger clone is a single base apart.

Including cysteine and phenylalanine, the CDR3 has 15 amino acids. Only the CDR3 region is kept as DNA, spanning 45 bases read in frame from base 1. Trimming takes 5 bases from V and 2 bases from J, and the germline ends sit 13 bases apart. RNA was extracted with the RNeasy kit and 0.5 to 1 ug was reverse transcribed using random hexamers. The immunoSEQ multiplex PCR assay, which covers 54 Vbeta and 13 Jbeta segments, was used to amplify TCR beta CDR3 regions. PCR amplification bias was corrected using a synthetic template baseline for primer optimization and computational correction. As for how the authors treated the data: Reads were annotated to V, D and J genes per IMGT and analyzed with immunoSEQ Analyzer, keeping only productive sequences. To calculate clonality, Shannon entropy was normalized by log2 of the number of productive unique sequences and then subtracted from one. For each patient and control, public and private clones were evaluated within the 100 most prevalent clones. Susac-specific clones were defined as absent from healthy and MS cohorts, approximately 1,000 published viral clones and other ImmuneACCESS disease sequences. TCRdb itself trimmed the public reads at Q25 with fastp, ran MiXCR and retained productive beta chains. Identical CDR3 proteins give one entry, which carries the most common genes and DNA. These V and J calls rely on TCRdb rather than the paper's analysis. The sample data list approximately 210,000 distinct CDR3 sequences, and approximately 95% of these were observed just once. The ten most abundant clones make up roughly 0.1% of the sample.

Sequencing was done on a sample of CD4+ T cells from PBMCs. Rearrangement joined TRBV12-3 or TRBV12-4 to TRBJ1-5; TRBD1 is possibly the D segment (6 matching bases). The sequence was obtained from a human donor with multiple sclerosis. The CDR3 region has the sequence CASSPVQGRNQPQHF. The sequenced DNA is TGTGCCAGCAGTCCGGTACAGGGCCGCAATCAGCCCCAGCATTTT.